These 30 T cell receptor beta chains originate from one sample sequenced in a study of blood T cell repertoires in COVID-19. Measured with immunoSEQ multiplex PCR; TCRdb has only the in-frame clones, and not every one. Altogether about 500,000 clones are present, 87% being singletons, with the ten largest covering about 0.7%. What was sequenced was PBMCs or T cells enriched from blood (not recorded which). These TCRs come from a woman between 18 and 29 years old who had recovered from COVID-19.

V is TRBV4-1 and J is TRBJ2-3; 7 nucleotides align to TRBD2. Germline lookup yields CDR1 MGHRA and CDR2 YSYEKL. CDR3 length equals 21 residues. Losses at the gene ends were 1 base for V and 2 bases for J; bases not matched to a gene: 21. The CDR3, as DNA: TGCGCCAGCAGCCAAGTCGTCGTTAAGCGGGGTAGCAAGACGCCCACAGATACGCAGTATTTT. Translating gives CASSQVVVKRGSKTPTDTQYF.

V gene TRBV7-6 combines with J gene TRBJ2-5; TRBD1 matches at 8 bases. CDR1 and CDR2 from the germline V gene are SGHVS and FNYEAQ. The CDR3 covers 13 residues. V dropped 1 base and J dropped 10; count of bases not matched to a gene: 5. Here the CDR3 DNA reads TGTGCCAGCAGCTTAGGTGGACAGGGTGGCCAGTACTTC. It yields the protein CASSLGGQGGQYF. The variable domain in full, completed from reference TRBV7-6 and TRBJ2-5, reads GAGVSQSPRYKVTKRGQDVALRCDPISGHVSLYWYRQALGQGPEFLTYFNYEAQQDKSGLPNDRFSAERPEGSISTLTIQRTEQRDSAMYRCASSLGGQGGQYFGPGTRLLVL.

The CDR3 nucleotides are TGTGCCAGCAGCCAAGACAGGGGGAGGGAAAAACTGTTTTTT. It specifies CASSQDRGREKLFF. The chain links TRBV5-4 to TRBJ1-4; 9 nucleotides agree with TRBD1. In germline, CDR1 is SGHNT, CDR2 YYREEE (reference sequence). The trim removed 4 bases at V and 8 bases at J, leaving 6 bases unmatched. This CDR3 comprises 14 residues.

V usage is TRBV28 and J usage is TRBJ2-7; D is undetermined. The germline gives CDR1 MDHEN, CDR2 SYDVKM. The CDR3 sequence is 12 residues long. Trimming stripped 6 bases from V and 0 bases from J, with 6 bases between. The CDR3 reads CASRLSSYEQYF. The CDR3, as DNA: TGTGCCAGCAGGCTGAGCTCCTACGAGCAGTACTTC.

J is TRBJ2-3 and V is TRBV5-5, with 12 bases fitting TRBD2. V lost 4 bases and J lost 4; bases outside the gene matches: 10. The germline CDR1 and CDR2 sequences are SGHKS and YYEKEE (reference sequence). The CDR3 runs 17 residues. The CDR3 reads CASSNGLAGRSADTQYF. In DNA form, the CDR3 reads TGTGCCAGCAGCAACGGACTAGCGGGGAGGTCAGCAGATACGCAGTATTTT.

This clone was observed a few times. The gene calls are TRBV5-1 and TRBJ2-7; 8 nucleotides agree with TRBD2. This CDR3 contains 14 residues. V dropped 3 bases and J dropped 4; count of bases not matched to a gene: 6. Germline assignment: CDR1 SGHRS and CDR2 YFSETQ. Here the CDR3 reads CASSSPGGDYEQYF. DNA for the CDR3: TGCGCCAGCAGCTCACCGGGAGGGGATTACGAGCAGTACTTC.

The table lists this clone with a count of one. The chain joins TRBV5-5 to TRBJ1-1, with TRBD1 matching over 7 bases. The CDR3 extends over 15 amino acids. CDR1 and CDR2 from the germline V gene are SGHKS and YYEKEE (reference sequence). Losses at the gene ends were 4 bases for V and 1 base for J; bases not matched to a gene: 7. CDR3: CASSPWDSGNTEAFF. DNA of the CDR3: TGTGCCAGCAGCCCCTGGGACAGCGGGAACACTGAAGCTTTCTTT. Full variable domain (remainder filled in from reference TRBV5-5 and TRBJ1-1): DAGVTQSPTHLIKTRGQQVTLRCSPISGHKSVSWYQQVLGQGPQFIFQYYEKEERGRGNFPDRFSARQFPNYSSELNVNALLLGDSALYLCASSPWDSGNTEAFFGQGTRLTVV.

This clone showed up just once. The chain carries TRBV5-1 and TRBJ2-7; possible D gene TRBD1, 5 bases. With 0 bases removed from V and 6 bases from J, the gap between germline ends came to 13 bases. Per germline, CDR1 SGHRS and CDR2 YFSETQ. The CDR3 runs 14 residues. DNA of the CDR3: TGCGCCAGCAGCTTGGGATTAGGGGTTTCCGAGCAGTACTTC. Translated: CASSLGLGVSEQYF.

The chain combines TRBV2 with TRBJ2-2, with a tentative D call TRBD2 (6 bases). V dropped 8 bases and J dropped 1 base, with 11 bases sitting between them. The CDR3 spans 14 residues. Germline CDR1 SNHLY, CDR2 FYNNEI. In DNA form, the CDR3 reads TGTGCCAGCTGCGGGGTCCGGAACACCGGGGAGCTGTTTTTT. It encodes CASCGVRNTGELFF.

The chain links TRBV5-1 to TRBJ2-3; 8 nucleotides match TRBD2. This CDR3 contains 17 residues. V trimming: 1 base; J trimming: 4 bases; junction bases outside the gene matches: 11. The germline gives CDR1 SGHRS, CDR2 YFSETQ. The CDR3 loop is CASSLRSGGTGADTQYF. The CDR3, as DNA: TGCGCCAGCAGCTTGCGAAGCGGGGGCACCGGGGCAGATACGCAGTATTTT. The full variable domain, in which reference TRBV5-1 and TRBJ2-3 provide the parts outside the CDR3, is KAGVTQTPRYLIKTRGQQVTLSCSPISGHRSVSWYQQTPGQGLQFLFEYFSETQRNKGNFPGRFSGRQFSNSRSEMNVSTLELGDSALYLCASSLRSGGTGADTQYFGPGTRLTVL.

V is TRBV5-6 and J is TRBJ2-7; 8 nucleotides match TRBD1. This CDR3 is 16 amino acids long. From germline, CDR1 is SGHDT and CDR2 YYEEEE. The V segment lost 4 bases and the J segment 0 bases; nucleotides outside the gene matches: 9. CDR3 amino acids: CASSLRDRRFSYEQYF. The CDR3 DNA follows: TGTGCCAGCAGCCTCCGGGACAGGCGTTTCTCCTACGAGCAGTACTTC.

J is TRBJ1-3 and V is TRBV27; perhaps TRBD1 as D (6 bases). Trimming took 5 bases from V and 2 from J, leaving 13 bases between them. This CDR3 has 15 residues. Germline loops: CDR1 MNHEY, CDR2 SMNVEV (reference sequence). CDR3 protein: CASSVLPGAGNTIYF. CDR3 coding DNA: TGTGCCAGCAGTGTGCTCCCAGGGGCTGGAAACACCATATATTTT.

This rearrangement joins TRBV27 to TRBJ1-6, with TRBD1 matching over 7 bases. Germline V CDR1 and CDR2: MNHEY, SMNVEV (reference sequence). The CDR3 contains 14 residues. The junction had 7 bases not matched to a gene; V was cut back by 6 bases and J by 8 bases. CDR3 bases: TGTGCCAGCAGGGACAGGTTTGCAGATTCACCCCTCCACTTT. This codes for CASRDRFADSPLHF.

V is TRBV5-1 and J is TRBJ2-1; possibly TRBD1 for D (5 bases). In germline, CDR1 is SGHRS, CDR2 YFSETQ. CDR3 length equals 16 residues. V was pared by 4 bases and J by 4 bases, with 18 bases between. The DNA of the CDR3 is TGCGCCAGCAGCCCACTCGACAGTTTATTATACAATGAGCAGTTCTTC. It is translated as CASSPLDSLLYNEQFF.

The J gene is TRBJ2-2, the V gene TRBV2; D may be TRBD1 (6 bases). CDR3 length: 14 amino acids. Germline-derived CDR1 and CDR2 are SNHLY and FYNNEI. Trimming shortened V by 8 bases and J by 6 bases, and 16 bases separated the two germline ends. CDR3 DNA sequence: TGTGCCAGCGGTAGAACAGGGATTTCCGGGGAGCTGTTTTTT. Protein sequence: CASGRTGISGELFF.

The count of this clone is one. The V call is TRBV28, the J call TRBJ2-5; TRBD1 is a possible D gene (6 bases). Between the trimmed V and J ends, which lost 3 bases and 4 bases, there was a span of 15 bases. The CDR3 is 15 residues long. The germline V gene has CDR1 MDHEN and CDR2 SYDVKM. CDR3 DNA: TGTGCCAGCAGTTTTTTACAGGGAAGGGGAGAGACCCAGTACTTC. This translates into CASSFLQGRGETQYF.

V and J are TRBV27 and TRBJ2-7; no firm D call. V was cut by 3 bases and J by 6 bases, with 6 bases left in between. This CDR3 has 11 residues. Per germline, CDR1 MNHEY and CDR2 SMNVEV (reference sequence). CDR3 DNA sequence: TGTGCCAGCAGTTTTGGGCTCGAGCAGTACTTC. This gives the protein CASSFGLEQYF.

The CDR3: CASSHGAPRAYEQYF. The DNA for the CDR3 is TGTGCCAGCAGCCATGGGGCGCCCCGGGCCTACGAGCAGTACTTC. The rearrangement uses TRBV14 and TRBJ2-7, with TRBD1 as a possible D gene (5 bases). Trimming stripped 3 bases from V and 2 bases from J, with 14 bases between. The CDR3 spans 15 residues. In germline, CDR1 is SGHDN, CDR2 FVKESK. Full variable domain (rest looked up from reference TRBV14 and TRBJ2-7): EAGVTQFPSHSVIEKGQTVTLRCDPISGHDNLYWYRRVMGKEIKFLLHFVKESKQDESGMPNNRFLAERTGGTYSTLKVQPAELEDSGVYFCASSHGAPRAYEQYFGPGTRLTVT.

J is TRBJ1-2 and V is TRBV10-3; 8 nucleotides agree with TRBD1. The length of the CDR3 is 14 residues. V dropped 5 bases and J dropped 3; count of bases not matched to a gene: 5. Looked up from germline, CDR1 is ENHRY and CDR2 is SYGVKD. In DNA form, the CDR3 reads TGTGCCATCAGTATTTCAGGGGGCGACTATGGCTACACCTTC. Amino acid sequence: CAISISGGDYGYTF.

The chain employs TRBV3-1 (or the pseudogene TRBV3-2) and TRBJ1-2; the match to TRBD1 covers 10 bases. Trimming removed 3 bases from V and 3 bases from J; junction bases left unmatched: 4. The CDR3 is 15 amino acids. In germline, CDR1 is LGHDT, CDR2 YNNKEL (reference sequence). CDR3 region: CASSHGTGAHYGYTF. The DNA of the CDR3 is TGTGCCAGCAGCCACGGGACAGGGGCCCACTATGGCTACACCTTC.

This clone is a singleton in its sample. This rearrangement joins TRBV13 to TRBJ2-5, with 7 nucleotides matching TRBD1. J gave up 2 bases and V 4 bases, and 10 bases lay outside the gene matches. Germline V gives CDR1 PRHDT, CDR2 FYEKMQ (reference sequence). The CDR3 has 16 residues. This chain's CDR3 is CASSSSEQGQQETQYF. CDR3 in DNA: TGTGCCAGCAGCTCGAGTGAACAGGGACAGCAAGAGACCCAGTACTTC.

The chain joins TRBV7-9 to TRBJ2-7; D is perhaps TRBD2 (5 bases). V shed 5 bases and J shed 7 bases, with 15 bases lying between them. This CDR3 is built from 13 residues. The germline V gene encodes CDR1 SEHNR and CDR2 FQNEAQ (reference sequence). CDR3 amino acids: CASSPSGMGEQYF. The CDR3 DNA reads as TGTGCCAGCAGCCCCAGCGGCATGGGGGAGCAGTACTTC.

J is TRBJ2-7 and V is TRBV7-9, with 9 bases matching TRBD1. Germline assignment: CDR1 SEHNR and CDR2 FQNEAQ (reference sequence). After removal of 3 bases from V and 5 bases from J, the junction contained 8 bases not matched to a gene. The CDR3 contains 15 residues. CDR3 DNA sequence: TGTGCCAGCAGCTTCCCGGGGACAGGGACCCACGAGCAGTACTTC. Its protein is CASSFPGTGTHEQYF.

The chain carries TRBV5-1 and TRBJ1-2, with D perhaps matching TRBD1 (6 bases). Trimming left V 5 bases short and J 8 bases short, with 16 bases between. The CDR3 runs to 13 residues. CDR1 is SGHRS, CDR2 YFSETQ, per germline. This CDR3 is CASREGEGEGYTF. The CDR3 nucleotides are TGCGCCAGCAGAGAGGGGGAAGGGGAAGGCTACACCTTC. The full variable domain, rest sourced from reference TRBV5-1 and TRBJ1-2, is KAGVTQTPRYLIKTRGQQVTLSCSPISGHRSVSWYQQTPGQGLQFLFEYFSETQRNKGNFPGRFSGRQFSNSRSEMNVSTLELGDSALYLCASREGEGEGYTFGSGTRLTVV.

The chain has TRBV5-6 and TRBJ2-3; D gene unclear. CDR3 size: 12 residues. CDR1 SGHDT and CDR2 YYEEEE come from the germline V gene. V was cut by 0 bases and J by 5 bases, with 4 bases left in between. The CDR3 bases are TGTGCCAGCAGCTTGGCAATAGATACGCAGTATTTT. It specifies CASSLAIDTQYF.

This clone was recorded only once. The J gene is TRBJ1-5, the V gene TRBV10-3; D is unclear. From germline, CDR1 is ENHRY and CDR2 SYGVKD. The V end lost 6 bases, the J end lost 3 bases, and 9 bases lay between the germline ends. This CDR3 spans 13 amino acids. CDR3 in amino acids: CAISPGDNQPQHF. The CDR3 nucleotides are TGTGCCATCAGCCCCGGGGACAATCAGCCCCAGCATTTT.

The chain couples TRBV11-3 to TRBJ2-7, with 10 bases fitting TRBD1. With V trimmed by 0 bases and J by 5 bases, 7 bases remained unmatched. CDR3 length equals 16 residues. In germline, CDR1 is SGHNT, CDR2 YENEEA. CDR3 residues: CASSLEGTGVKNEQYF. The CDR3 DNA reads as TGTGCCAGCAGCTTAGAGGGGACAGGGGTTAAGAACGAGCAGTACTTC.

This chain links TRBV18 with TRBJ2-1, with unresolved D. V lost 6 bases to trimming and J lost 1 base, with 13 bases between them. Germline CDR1 reads KGHSH; CDR2 reads LQKENI. The CDR3 length is 15 residues. CDR3 nucleotides: TGTGCCAGCTCCTCCGGAGCTCCGTCCTACAATGAGCAGTTCTTC. It translates to CASSSGAPSYNEQFF.

The chain recombines TRBV19 with TRBJ2-1; TRBD1 aligns across 8 bases. The CDR3 runs to 14 residues. Germline V gene sequence: CDR1 LNHDA, CDR2 SQIVND (reference sequence). J lost 7 bases, V lost 5 bases, and 7 bases had no gene match. CDR3 sequence: CASSEAGGGNEQFF. CDR3 DNA: TGTGCCAGTAGTGAAGCAGGGGGCGGGAATGAGCAGTTCTTC.

The chain couples TRBV3-1 (or the pseudogene TRBV3-2) to TRBJ2-7; 10 positions match TRBD2. The CDR3 contains 16 residues. The J segment lost 0 bases and the V segment lost 2 bases, leaving 4 bases of the junction unmatched. From germline, CDR1 is LGHDT and CDR2 YNNKEL (reference sequence). The CDR3 here is CASSQLAGAFSYEQYF. The CDR3 nucleotides are TGTGCCAGCAGCCAACTAGCGGGGGCCTTCTCCTACGAGCAGTACTTC.